A single sample is the source of the 11 T cell receptor beta chains below, sequenced in a study of blood T cell repertoires in COVID-19. Profiling relied on immunoSEQ multiplex PCR, and the TCRdb table lists in-frame clones only, not all of them. The table includes about 300,000 clones, roughly 85% detected once. The sample comprised PBMCs or T cells enriched from blood (not recorded which). These receptors were collected from a woman aged 45-65 years who had recovered from COVID-19.

The V call is TRBV7-9, the J call TRBJ1-1; D gene ambiguous. The CDR3 spans 13 residues. V was cut by 4 bases and J by 3 bases, with 9 bases left in between. CDR1 and CDR2 (germline): SEHNR, FQNEAQ (reference sequence). For the CDR3, the DNA is TGTGCCAGCAGCTCTCGGGAGGACACTGAAGCTTTCTTT. Residues: CASSSREDTEAFF.

There are a few counts of this clone. V and J are TRBV5-5 and TRBJ2-2; TRBD1 aligns across 8 bases. Germline trimming cut 5 bases from V and 3 bases from J; bases unmatched to any gene: 9. CDR1 SGHKS and CDR2 YYEKEE come from the germline V gene (reference sequence). The CDR3 is made up of 16 amino acids. CDR3 nucleotides: TGTGCCAGCAGGGACGACAGGGGCGCGGACACCGGGGAGCTGTTTTTT. Translated, it gives CASRDDRGADTGELFF.

This sequence joins TRBV9 and TRBJ2-1, with D tentatively TRBD1 (5 bases). V lost 4 bases, J lost 2 bases, and 10 bases lay in between. The germline V gene encodes CDR1 SGDLS and CDR2 YYNGEE. This CDR3 spans 14 amino acids. Here the CDR3 reads CASSKAGTYNEQFF. The CDR3 DNA sequence: TGTGCCAGCAGCAAGGCAGGGACCTACAATGAGCAGTTCTTC.

The chain is built from TRBV5-5 and TRBJ1-3; weak D call: TRBD1 (6 bases). V was cut by 2 bases and J by 0 bases, with 12 bases left in between. This CDR3 contains 16 residues. Germline lookup yields CDR1 SGHKS and CDR2 YYEKEE (reference sequence). The CDR3 loop reads CASSLTWDTSGNTIYF. CDR3 in DNA: TGTGCCAGCAGCTTAACCTGGGACACCTCTGGAAACACCATATATTTT.

This chain connects TRBV5-1 to TRBJ1-3, with D possibly matching TRBD1 (6 bases). This CDR3 spans 18 amino acids. Germline CDR1 is SGHRS and CDR2 is YFSETQ. V was shortened by 1 base and J by 0 bases, with 17 bases between the two germline ends. The CDR3: CASSLSFDRTSSGNTIYF. The CDR3 region has the DNA TGCGCCAGCAGCTTGAGTTTTGACAGGACGAGCTCTGGAAACACCATATATTTT.

The chain recombines TRBV5-6 with TRBJ2-5, with D tentatively TRBD1 (5 bases). The CDR3 covers 13 residues. Germline CDR1 and CDR2: SGHDT and YYEEEE. The V and J ends lost 4 bases and 4 bases respectively, with 11 bases between them. The DNA for the CDR3 is TGTGCCAGCAGCATTGACAGCGTAGAGACCCAGTACTTC. Amino acids: CASSIDSVETQYF.

The V and J genes are TRBV4-1 and TRBJ1-1; D unresolved. CDR1 and CDR2 from the germline V gene are MGHRA and YSYEKL. The CDR3 loop spans 15 amino acids. Trimming shortened V by 0 bases and J by 0 bases, and 8 bases separated the two germline ends. DNA for the CDR3: TGCGCCAGCAGCCAAGAGGGCAGCATGAACACTGAAGCTTTCTTT. It encodes CASSQEGSMNTEAFF.

The CDR3 is CASSLGRGRGDEQFF. The CDR3 nucleotides are TGTGCCAGCAGCTTGGGGCGCGGGAGGGGCGATGAGCAGTTCTTC. V and J are TRBV5-4 and TRBJ2-1, with 9 nucleotides matching TRBD2. V shed 0 bases, J shed 8 bases, and the junction held 6 bases outside the gene matches. The germline gives CDR1 SGHNT, CDR2 YYREEE (reference sequence). This CDR3 region has 15 residues. Together with reference TRBV5-4 and TRBJ2-1, the CDR3 gives the full variable domain: ETGVTQSPTHLIKTRGQQVTLRCSSQSGHNTVSWYQQALGQGPQFIFQYYREEENGRGNFPPRFSGLQFPNYSSELNVNALELDDSALYLCASSLGRGRGDEQFFGPGTRLTVL.

V is TRBV6-4 and J is TRBJ1-1; 10 bases fit TRBD1. This CDR3 spans 14 amino acids. Trimming took 6 bases from V and 4 from J; bases not matched to a gene: 5. Per germline, CDR1 MRHNA and CDR2 SNTAGT. The CDR3 DNA sequence: TGTGCCAGCAGGGGGGGGACAGGGGCCACTGAAGCTTTCTTT. Protein sequence: CASRGGTGATEAFF.

The rearrangement joins TRBV10-1 to TRBJ2-6; 9 nucleotides line up with TRBD2. The V segment lost 6 bases and the J segment 2 bases; nucleotides outside the gene matches: 8. CDR3 size: 17 residues. The germline gives CDR1 WNHNN, CDR2 SYGVQD (reference sequence). For the CDR3, the DNA is TGCGCCAGCAGAAACCTAGCGGGAAACCCTGGGGCCAACGTCCTGACTTTC. This sequence encodes CASRNLAGNPGANVLTF.

The chain has TRBV19 and TRBJ1-5; possibly TRBD1 for D (6 bases). CDR3 length equals 15 residues. V lost 3 bases to trimming and J lost 6 bases, with 15 bases between them. The germline V gene encodes CDR1 LNHDA and CDR2 SQIVND (reference sequence). In nucleotides, the CDR3 is TGTGCCAGTAGTATTTCCCAGGGGAACCCTCAGCCCCAGCATTTT. Encoded protein: CASSISQGNPQPQHF.